A selection of T cell receptor beta chains follows, all from one sample in a study of T cells after yellow fever vaccination. TCRdb itself ran the 5' RACE reads through MiXCR, one entry per CDR3 protein. The table has approximately 130,000 distinct CDR3 sequences, 15% seen once; the top ten hold 43%. The material sequenced was CD8+ T cells sorted from PBMCs, taken 5 days after the yellow fever booster vaccination. Receptors originate from a man aged 18 to 29 who received the YFV17D yellow fever vaccine. Each CDR3 is given with its conserved first and last residue. A D gene is named only where the DNA matches it firmly. A clone size is listed for some rows: how often the clone was seen (once, few, many), or a class if it is expanded.

many | - | TRBJ2-4 | TRBV12-3/TRBV12-4 | TGTGCCAGCAGCTCAGGACAGAAGAAAAACATTCAGTACTTC | CASSSGQKKNIQYF
few | TRBD1 | TRBJ1-1 | TRBV20-1 | TGCAGTGCTAAAGCGGACAGGGGGGACACTGAAGCTTTCTTT | CSAKADRGDTEAFF
- | - | TRBJ2-2 | TRBV7-6 | TGTGCCAGCAGCCTTCATGAGCGGAACACCGGGGAGCTGTTTTTT | CASSLHERNTGELFF
- | TRBD1 | TRBJ1-1 | TRBV7-9 | TGTGCCAGCAACGATCGGACAGGGCGGCACACTGAAGCTTTCTTT | CASNDRTGRHTEAFF
- | - | TRBJ1-1 | TRBV2 | TGTGCCAGCAGGTTAATTGGGGGGCAGGGCGCTGAAGCTTTCTTT | CASRLIGGQGAEAFF
many | - | TRBJ2-5 | TRBV29-1 | TGCAGCGTTGAACTGGGGTTAGAGACCCAGTACTTC | CSVELGLETQYF
few | TRBD2 | TRBJ2-5 | TRBV6-2/TRBV6-3 | TGTGCCAGCAGTTTAACAGCGGGGTTAGAGACCCAGTACTTC | CASSLTAGLETQYF
few | - | TRBJ1-1 | TRBV7-9 | TGTGCCAGCAGTTCGTGGGAGAAAGACACTGAAGCTTTCTTT | CASSSWEKDTEAFF
- | - | TRBJ2-3 | TRBV29-1 | TGCAGCGTTGATCGCAGGGCAATCACAGATACGCAGTATTTT | CSVDRRAITDTQYF
- | - | TRBJ2-2 | TRBV6-5 | TGTGCCAGCAGTTACACCTACACCGGGGAGCTGTTTTTT | CASSYTYTGELFF
- | - | TRBJ2-3 | TRBV5-1 | TGCGCCAGCAGCTCGTCTACGGTCACAGGGCTTCGAGACGGTACAGATACGCAGTATTTT | CASSSSTVTGLRDGTDTQYF
many | - | TRBJ2-1 | TRBV5-4 | TGTGCCAGCAGCGGGGACAACCACAATGAGCAGTTCTTC | CASSGDNHNEQFF
- | - | TRBJ1-1 | TRBV4-3 | TGCGCCAGCAGCCTTCGGACAGTCACTGAAGCTTTCTTT | CASSLRTVTEAFF
- | - | TRBJ1-2 | TRBV4-1 | TGCGCCAGCAGCCAAGTTAATTCAGGCTACACCTTC | CASSQVNSGYTF
- | TRBD1 | TRBJ2-2 | TRBV27 | TGTGCCAGCAGTTCGGGGACAGGGATGGGGGAGCTGTTTTTT | CASSSGTGMGELFF
- | TRBD2 | TRBJ2-1 | TRBV4-3 | TGCGCCAGCAGCCGACGACTAGCGGGGGGCTACAATGAGCAGTTCTTC | CASSRRLAGGYNEQFF
- | - | TRBJ2-7 | TRBV10-3 | TGTGCCGTCACGAGCGATTCCCACGAGCAGTACTTC | CAVTSDSHEQYF
few | TRBD2 | TRBJ2-2 | TRBV25-1 | TGTGCCAGCAACCCAACTAGCGGGCCGGGGACCGGGGAGCTGTTTTTT | CASNPTSGPGTGELFF
few | TRBD1 | TRBJ2-1 | TRBV7-8 | TGTGCCAGCAGCCCCCCCGGGACAGGGGACGATGAGCAGTTCTTC | CASSPPGTGDDEQFF
- | TRBD1 | TRBJ1-1 | TRBV14 | TGTGCCAGCAGCCAAGAATGGGGCAGGGGGCCGAACACTGAAGCTTTCTTT | CASSQEWGRGPNTEAFF
few | - | TRBJ2-7 | TRBV19 | TGTGCCAGTAGTATCTCAGGGAACTCCTACGAGCAGTACTTC | CASSISGNSYEQYF
- | TRBD1 | TRBJ2-3 | TRBV5-4 | TGTGCCAGCAGCTCTTCTCCGGGACAGGGTGGGGAAGATACGCAGTATTTT | CASSSSPGQGGEDTQYF
- | TRBD2 | TRBJ2-7 | TRBV6-5 | TGTGCCAGCAGGTTAGCGGGGGGCTTTAAGCCCCTGATCTCCGAGCAGTACTTC | CASRLAGGFKPLISEQYF
many | - | TRBJ2-7 | TRBV4-2 | TGTGCCAGCAGCCAAGGTTTACAACTCTACGAGCAGTACTTC | CASSQGLQLYEQYF
few | - | TRBJ2-4 | TRBV15 | TGTGCCACCAGTCCCGGAAGCCGGAAAAACATTCAGTACTTC | CATSPGSRKNIQYF
many | - | TRBJ2-5 | TRBV7-9 | TGTGCCAGCAGCCCCCCCAATGGAGAGACCCAGTACTTC | CASSPPNGETQYF
- | - | TRBJ1-1 | TRBV30 | TGTGCCTGGAGTTGGGGGGGGATAGCTGAAGCTTTCTTT | CAWSWGGIAEAFF
few | - | TRBJ2-1 | TRBV29-1 | TGCAGCGTTGAAGGTTTAGGCGGGGGCCATAACAATGAGCAGTTCTTC | CSVEGLGGGHNNEQFF
few | TRBD2 | TRBJ2-1 | TRBV6-1 | TGTGCCAGCAGTGGCATAGCGGGGTTCTACAATGAGCAGTTCTTC | CASSGIAGFYNEQFF
few | TRBD2 | TRBJ2-7 | TRBV7-9 | TGTGCCAGCAGCGCCCCCACTAGCGGGGAAAACTCCTACGAGCAGTACTTC | CASSAPTSGENSYEQYF
few | TRBD2 | TRBJ2-7 | TRBV12-3/TRBV12-4 | TGTGCCAGCAGTCCTCGCCCGCCTAGCGGCCTTTTAGACGAGCAGTACTTC | CASSPRPPSGLLDEQYF
- | TRBD1 | TRBJ1-2 | TRBV11-2 | TGTGCCAGCAAGGCTACAGGGGGCGACGGCTACACCTTC | CASKATGGDGYTF
- | - | TRBJ1-1 | TRBV7-9 | TGTGCCAGCAGCTTAGCGTCCGGGGAGAACACTGAAGCTTTCTTT | CASSLASGENTEAFF
- | TRBD1 | TRBJ1-5 | TRBV15 | TGTGCCACCTCACAGGGGTCCCAGCCCCAGCATTTT | CATSQGSQPQHF
few | - | TRBJ1-5 | TRBV5-5 | TGTGCCAGCAGCTCCACAGGGATGGTTCAGCCCCAGCATTTT | CASSSTGMVQPQHF
- | - | TRBJ1-2 | TRBV20-1 | TGCAGTCCGACAAATAACACTCTGGCGATCCTTGGCTACACCTTC | CSPTNNTLAILGYTF
- | TRBD2 | TRBJ2-3 | TRBV7-3 | TGTGCCAGCGGGCTGACTAGCGGGGGGGTAACAGATACGCAGTATTTT | CASGLTSGGVTDTQYF
few | - | TRBJ2-1 | TRBV7-2 | TGTGCCAGCAGCCGTACCGGGACATCTTACAATGAGCAGTTCTTC | CASSRTGTSYNEQFF
- | - | TRBJ2-7 | TRBV4-1 | TGCGCCAGCAGCCAGGCCCCAGAGGCCTACGAGCAGTACTTC | CASSQAPEAYEQYF
- | TRBD2 | TRBJ2-1 | TRBV5-6 | TGTGCCAGCAGTACCTGGGGACTAGCGGGGGGCCTGTTCTACAATGAGCAGTTCTTC | CASSTWGLAGGLFYNEQFF
- | - | TRBJ1-2 | TRBV4-1 | TGCGCCAGCAGCCAAGATCGGGGACGGTCCTATGGCTACACCTTC | CASSQDRGRSYGYTF
- | - | TRBJ2-1 | TRBV7-6 | TGTGCCAGCAGCTTAGAAACAGGGAGCCATGAGCAGTTCTTC | CASSLETGSHEQFF
- | - | TRBJ1-3 | TRBV6-6 | TGTGCCAGCACAGAGGACAGCTCTGGAAACACCATATATTTT | CASTEDSSGNTIYF
few | - | TRBJ1-3 | TRBV9 | TGTGCCAGCAGCGTAGGAACCGCAGGGGTCCGCTCTGGAAACACCATATATTTT | CASSVGTAGVRSGNTIYF
- | - | TRBJ1-1 | TRBV10-3 | TGTGCCATCAGTATTACCGGGAGAGAAAGGGCTACTAGGACTGAAGCTTTCTTT | CAISITGRERATRTEAFF
- | - | TRBJ2-5 | TRBV9 | TGTGCCAGCAGCGTAGCTTGGGACCAAGAGACCCAGTACTTC | CASSVAWDQETQYF
- | - | TRBJ1-3 | TRBV6-5 | TGTGCCAGCAGCAGGGGTAACTCTGGAAACACCATATATTTT | CASSRGNSGNTIYF
few | TRBD2 | TRBJ2-3 | TRBV7-9 | TGTGCCAGCAGCTTATACGGGGGGGCCGCAGATACGCAGTATTTT | CASSLYGGAADTQYF
- | - | TRBJ1-1 | TRBV7-9 | TGTGCCAGCAGCTTAGCGAATCGGGGAACTGAAGCTTTCTTT | CASSLANRGTEAFF
few | - | TRBJ2-1 | TRBV24-1 | TGTGCCACCAGTGCCTACTCAGGGTTGGTGGACAATGAGCAGTTCTTC | CATSAYSGLVDNEQFF
few | TRBD1 | TRBJ1-5 | TRBV5-1 | TGCGCCAGCAGCTTGGGGACAGGGGAGGTAAATGGCAATCAGCCCCAGCATTTT | CASSLGTGEVNGNQPQHF
- | - | TRBJ2-1 | TRBV7-8 | TGTGCCAGCAGCCCTGGGACATCTCGATCCTACAATGAGCAGTTCTTC | CASSPGTSRSYNEQFF
few | - | TRBJ2-3 | TRBV6-4 | TGTGCCAGCAGTGCCACGGCCGGAGTCACAGATACGCAGTATTTT | CASSATAGVTDTQYF